Below, 31 T cell receptor beta chains from the same sample are listed, as sequenced in a study of T cell changes during pregnancy in multiple sclerosis. The table came from immunoSEQ multiplex PCR; TCRdb's copy has only in-frame clones and leaves some out. The sample carries around 70,000 clones, around 90% recorded once. This material consisted of peripheral blood, taken in the second trimester of pregnancy. The source is a female donor with multiple sclerosis, enrolled in a pregnancy study.

This chain joins TRBV5-1 and TRBJ2-7, with 9 bases that match TRBD1. The CDR3 runs 15 residues. Germline trimming cut 4 bases from V and 6 bases from J; bases unmatched to any gene: 11. CDR1 is SGHRS, CDR2 YFSETQ, per germline. The CDR3 DNA follows: TGCGCCAGCAGCCGCGGCCTGGGACAGGGTGGCGAGCAGTACTTC. It yields the protein CASSRGLGQGGEQYF.

The chain combines TRBV5-1 with TRBJ2-7; TRBD2 agrees at 14 bases. Germline CDR1 is SGHRS and CDR2 is YFSETQ. The V gene end was trimmed by 4 bases and the J gene end by 2 bases; junction bases not matched to a gene: 11. The CDR3 extends over 18 amino acids. CDR3: CASSATTSGGAGTYEQYF. DNA of the CDR3: TGCGCCAGCAGCGCAACGACTAGCGGGGGGGCCGGGACCTACGAGCAGTACTTC.

The chain combines TRBV27 with TRBJ2-7, with D maybe TRBD2 (5 bases). The length of the CDR3 is 12 residues. The V end was cut by 7 bases, the J end by 4 bases, with 11 bases between. CDR1 is MNHEY and CDR2 is SMNVEV in the germline V gene (reference sequence). The CDR3 is CASTSGKYEQYF. CDR3 sequence (DNA): TGTGCCAGCACGTCGGGAAAATACGAGCAGTACTTC.

The chain couples TRBV7-9 to TRBJ1-2; 7 bases map to TRBD1. The CDR3 is made up of 14 amino acids. Germline trimming cut 3 bases from V and 7 bases from J; bases unmatched to any gene: 8. Germline V gene data show CDR1 as SEHNR and CDR2 as FQNEAQ (reference sequence). The CDR3 sequence: CASSFRGGEGGYTF. DNA for the CDR3: TGTGCCAGCAGCTTCCGAGGGGGCGAGGGTGGCTACACCTTC.

The chain employs TRBV5-1 and TRBJ1-1; D gene uncertain. CDR1 is SGHRS, CDR2 YFSETQ, per germline. The CDR3 extends over 14 amino acids. V was pared by 4 bases and J by 3 bases, with 13 bases between. The DNA for the CDR3 is TGCGCCAGCAGCGGAGGGAATTTCGACACTGAAGCTTTCTTT. Translated: CASSGGNFDTEAFF. The full variable domain, rest sourced from reference TRBV5-1 and TRBJ1-1, is KAGVTQTPRYLIKTRGQQVTLSCSPISGHRSVSWYQQTPGQGLQFLFEYFSETQRNKGNFPGRFSGRQFSNSRSEMNVSTLELGDSALYLCASSGGNFDTEAFFGQGTRLTVV.

V gene TRBV28 combines with J gene TRBJ2-2; no definite D call. CDR1 and CDR2 (germline): MDHEN, SYDVKM. Trimming cost V 3 bases and J 10 bases, with 12 bases left between them. This CDR3 is built from 13 residues. CDR3 in amino acids: CASSFPEEEELFF. Here the CDR3 DNA reads TGTGCCAGCAGTTTCCCCGAGGAAGAGGAGCTGTTTTTT.

V usage is TRBV19 and J usage is TRBJ2-2; 14 nucleotides align to TRBD2. Trimming cost V 4 bases and J 3 bases; bases outside gene matches: 10. CDR3 length: 19 amino acids. Germline assignment: CDR1 LNHDA and CDR2 SQIVND (reference sequence). The CDR3 nucleotides read TGTGCCAGTAGTACCCTGCAGGGACTAGCGGGAGACCACACCGGGGAGCTGTTTTTT. It encodes CASSTLQGLAGDHTGELFF.

The chain uses TRBV7-9 and TRBJ1-2; 7 nucleotides agree with TRBD1. J lost 4 bases, V lost 5 bases, and 4 bases had no gene match. CDR3 length equals 13 residues. From germline, CDR1 is SEHNR and CDR2 FQNEAQ (reference sequence). CDR3: CASSKQGFYGYTF. DNA for the CDR3: TGTGCCAGCAGCAAACAGGGGTTCTATGGCTACACCTTC.

The CDR3 DNA reads TGTGCCAGCAGCTCCATGGGGAGGATCGACTCCTACGAGCAGTACTTC. Translated, it gives CASSSMGRIDSYEQYF. V is TRBV28 and J is TRBJ2-7; a possible D gene is TRBD2 (6 bases). Germline V gene lookup returns CDR1 MDHEN and CDR2 SYDVKM. The CDR3 runs 16 residues. The V end was cut by 6 bases, the J end by 0 bases, with 18 bases between.

The CDR3 sequence: CASSQSDRTKNYEQYF. The DNA of the CDR3 is TGCGCCAGCAGTCAATCCGACCGGACTAAAAATTACGAGCAGTACTTC. The chain carries TRBV23-1 and TRBJ2-7, with D maybe TRBD2 (6 bases). TRBV23-1 is reported as an ORF; its role is uncertain. V was trimmed by 0 bases and J by 4 bases, leaving 16 bases between them. This CDR3 has 16 amino acids.

V is TRBV19 and J is TRBJ2-4; tentative D call: TRBD2 (6 bases). Trimming pared 6 bases from V and 1 base from J, leaving 16 bases between. CDR3 length: 16 residues. The germline V gene encodes CDR1 LNHDA and CDR2 SQIVND (reference sequence). CDR3 DNA: TGTGCCAGTAGACGGGGGTGGGGGACGGCCAAAAACATTCAGTACTTC. Translated, it gives CASRRGWGTAKNIQYF.

CDR3 protein: CASSPLGTANTGELFF. CDR3 coding DNA: TGTGCCAGCAGCCCACTAGGGACTGCGAACACCGGGGAGCTGTTTTTT. The chain recombines TRBV7-3 with TRBJ2-2; possibly TRBD2 for D (6 bases). CDR3 length: 16 amino acids. Germline assignment: CDR1 SGHTA and CDR2 FQGTGA. V was shortened by 5 bases and J by 0 bases, with 13 bases between the two germline ends.

The rearrangement joins TRBV4-2 to TRBJ2-1; 12 bases fit TRBD2. From germline, CDR1 is LGHNA and CDR2 YNFKEQ. V dropped 4 bases and J dropped 8; count of bases not matched to a gene: 6. The length of the CDR3 is 15 residues. CDR3 protein: CASSRLAGGPDEQFF. CDR3 nucleotide sequence: TGTGCCAGCAGCCGCCTAGCGGGAGGGCCGGATGAGCAGTTCTTC.

The chain combines TRBV11-1 with TRBJ2-7, with 7 bases that match TRBD2. Germline loops: CDR1 SGHAT, CDR2 FQDESV (reference sequence). This CDR3 region has 15 residues. Germline trimming cut 5 bases from V and 2 bases from J; bases unmatched to any gene: 9. CDR3 loop: CASSHLSGKTYEQYF. CDR3 coding DNA: TGTGCCAGCAGCCACCTGAGCGGGAAGACCTACGAGCAGTACTTC.

The chain combines TRBV5-1 with TRBJ2-7; maybe TRBD1 (5 bases). The CDR3 is 13 residues long. Germline V gene sequence: CDR1 SGHRS, CDR2 YFSETQ. V gave up 4 bases and J gave up 3 bases, with 11 bases separating them. This chain's CDR3 is CASSGDRSYEQYF. CDR3 nucleotide sequence: TGCGCCAGCAGCGGTGACAGAAGCTACGAGCAGTACTTC.

This rearrangement joins TRBV4-1 to TRBJ2-1; a possible D gene is TRBD2 (6 bases). The CDR3 spans 15 residues. V was shortened by 3 bases and J by 7 bases, with 16 bases between the two germline ends. CDR1 is MGHRA and CDR2 is YSYEKL in the germline V gene. The CDR3 DNA reads TGCGCCAGCAGCCAGGTCACCAGGGCGGGGAATGAGCAGTTCTTC. It encodes CASSQVTRAGNEQFF.

V gene TRBV19 combines with J gene TRBJ1-5; 8 bases match TRBD1. V dropped 6 bases and J dropped 2; count of bases not matched to a gene: 9. Germline V gives CDR1 LNHDA, CDR2 SQIVND (reference sequence). This CDR3 comprises 16 residues. CDR3 amino acids: CASSSGGSRGNQPQHF. Written as DNA, the CDR3 is TGTGCCAGTAGCTCAGGGGGCTCAAGAGGCAATCAGCCCCAGCATTTT.

The chain couples TRBV9 to TRBJ2-5, with 11 nucleotides matching TRBD1. The CDR3 covers 15 residues. Germline V CDR1 and CDR2: SGDLS, YYNGEE. The V gene end was trimmed by 2 bases and the J gene end by 3 bases; junction bases not matched to a gene: 3. This CDR3 is CASSVGQGAEETQYF. CDR3 coding DNA: TGTGCCAGCAGCGTTGGACAGGGGGCGGAAGAGACCCAGTACTTC.

Regarding this clone: A junction boundary mismatches the germline segment, possibly from a read error. This rearrangement joins TRBV6-5 to TRBJ2-7; TRBD2 aligns across 10 bases. CDR1 and CDR2 (germline): MNHEY, SVGAGI. This CDR3 has 15 amino acids. In DNA, the CDR3 is TGTGCCAGCAGGAGGGGGGGACTAGCGAACTACGAGCATTACTTC. Protein sequence: CASRRGGLANYEHYF.

The V and J genes are TRBV7-9 and TRBJ1-5, with unresolved D. This CDR3 is built from 12 residues. V was trimmed by 5 bases and J by 1 base, leaving 3 bases between them. Per germline, CDR1 SEHNR and CDR2 FQNEAQ (reference sequence). DNA for the CDR3: TGTGCCAGCAGCATAAGCAATCAGCCCCAGCATTTT. Translated, it gives CASSISNQPQHF.

This clone has only one observation. The chain joins TRBV28 to TRBJ2-7; D unclear. The CDR3 length is 13 residues. From germline, CDR1 is MDHEN and CDR2 SYDVKM. The V gene lost 2 bases and the J gene lost 1 base, with 6 bases spanning the gap. CDR3 DNA sequence: TGTGCCAGCAGTTTACCCCAATCCTACGAGCAGTACTTC. It translates to CASSLPQSYEQYF.

V usage is TRBV6-5 and J usage is TRBJ2-2; weak D call: TRBD2 (6 bases). This CDR3 comprises 15 residues. CDR1 is MNHEY and CDR2 is SVGAGI in the germline V gene. V gave up 5 bases and J gave up 9 bases, with 19 bases separating them. In nucleotides, the CDR3 is TGTGCCAGCAGTACTCGGGACCCAGCGGGCCGGGAGCTGTTTTTT. This encodes CASSTRDPAGRELFF.

This rearrangement joins TRBV7-2 to TRBJ1-5; D remains unclear. This CDR3 has 14 amino acids. CDR1 and CDR2 (germline): SGHTA, FQGNSA. V dropped 5 bases and J dropped 0 bases, with 8 bases sitting between them. CDR3 sequence (DNA): TGTGCCAGCAGCGGCCAGGTTAGCAATCAGCCCCAGCATTTT. Its translation: CASSGQVSNQPQHF.

This chain links TRBV27 with TRBJ2-7; 13 positions agree with TRBD2. The germline V gene encodes CDR1 MNHEY and CDR2 SMNVEV (reference sequence). V trimming: 8 bases; J trimming: 2 bases; junction bases outside the gene matches: 6. The CDR3 is 15 residues long. The CDR3 loop is CASRLAGGPTYEQYF. The DNA of the CDR3 is TGTGCCAGCCGACTAGCGGGAGGACCTACCTACGAGCAGTACTTC.

The V and J genes are TRBV7-9 and TRBJ1-1, with TRBD1 identical over 8 bases. Trimming cost V 1 base and J 3 bases; bases outside gene matches: 1. This CDR3 spans 14 amino acids. Germline V lookup: CDR1 SEHNR, CDR2 FQNEAQ (reference sequence). The CDR3 spells CASSLETGDTEAFF. Here the CDR3 DNA reads TGTGCCAGCAGCTTAGAGACAGGGGACACTGAAGCTTTCTTT.

This rearrangement joins TRBV7-8 to TRBJ1-1, with 7 bases lining up with TRBD1. Looked up from germline, CDR1 is SGHVS and CDR2 is FQNEAQ. The ends lost 5 bases at V and 0 bases at J; junction bases unmatched: 9. The CDR3 contains 16 residues. The CDR3 coding sequence is TGTGCCAGCAGCCCTAGGACAGGACCCATGAACACTGAAGCTTTCTTT. Its translation: CASSPRTGPMNTEAFF.

This clone was recorded once. The chain joins TRBV5-4 to TRBJ1-1, with TRBD1 as a possible D gene (6 bases). V was clipped by 6 bases and J by 0 bases, with 15 bases between them. CDR1 is SGHNT, CDR2 YYREEE, per germline (reference sequence). The CDR3 sequence is 15 residues long. CDR3 DNA: TGTGCCAGCACCTATCAGGGGAGTCTGAACACTGAAGCTTTCTTT. This gives the protein CASTYQGSLNTEAFF.

J is TRBJ2-3 and V is TRBV10-3; D remains ambiguous. Germline assignment: CDR1 ENHRY and CDR2 SYGVKD. The CDR3 spans 15 residues. Trimming stripped 0 bases from V and 0 bases from J, with 7 bases between. CDR3 amino acids: CAISESGDSTDTQYF. The CDR3, as DNA: TGTGCCATCAGTGAGTCTGGAGATAGCACAGATACGCAGTATTTT.

Comment on this clone: Distinct nucleotide sequences in the sample also encode this CDR3. The CDR3 loop is CASSLGTSGSYEQYF. The CDR3 nucleotides are TGCGCCAGCAGCTTGGGGACTAGCGGATCTTACGAGCAGTACTTC. The V call is TRBV5-1, the J call TRBJ2-7; TRBD2 aligns across 10 bases. The junction had 4 bases not matched to a gene; V was cut back by 0 bases and J by 4 bases. Germline CDR1 is SGHRS and CDR2 is YFSETQ. The CDR3 totals 15 residues.

The rearrangement uses TRBV5-1 and TRBJ1-1, with D unresolved. This CDR3 region has 13 residues. Germline lookup yields CDR1 SGHRS and CDR2 YFSETQ. V shed 1 base and J shed 5 bases, with 9 bases lying between them. In nucleotides, the CDR3 is TGCGCCAGCAGCTTGCGGGTCGGAACTGAAGCTTTCTTT. As protein: CASSLRVGTEAFF. Variable domain in full (rest from reference TRBV5-1 and TRBJ1-1): KAGVTQTPRYLIKTRGQQVTLSCSPISGHRSVSWYQQTPGQGLQFLFEYFSETQRNKGNFPGRFSGRQFSNSRSEMNVSTLELGDSALYLCASSLRVGTEAFFGQGTRLTVV.

The rearrangement uses TRBV2 and TRBJ1-2, with a weak D call TRBD1 (5 bases). V was cut by 8 bases and J by 4 bases, with 14 bases left in between. The CDR3 contains 13 residues. The germline CDR1 and CDR2 sequences are SNHLY and FYNNEI. The CDR3 region is CASFGGTFYGYTF. The CDR3 region has the DNA TGTGCCAGCTTCGGAGGGACCTTCTATGGCTACACCTTC.